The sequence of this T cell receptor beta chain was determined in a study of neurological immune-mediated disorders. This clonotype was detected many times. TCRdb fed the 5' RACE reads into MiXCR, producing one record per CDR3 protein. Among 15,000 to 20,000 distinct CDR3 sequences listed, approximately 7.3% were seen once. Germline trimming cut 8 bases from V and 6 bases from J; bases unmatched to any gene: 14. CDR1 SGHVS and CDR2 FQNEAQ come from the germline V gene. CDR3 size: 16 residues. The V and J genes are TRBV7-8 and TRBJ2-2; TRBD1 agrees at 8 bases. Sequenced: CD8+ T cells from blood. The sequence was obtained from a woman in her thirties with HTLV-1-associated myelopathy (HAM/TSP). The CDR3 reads CASANRDRLAAGELFF. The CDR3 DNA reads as TGTGCCAGCGCGAACCGGGACAGGCTGGCGGCCGGGGAGCTGTTTTTT.